This TCR beta chain is from a study of identical twins. This clonotype was seen ten or more times. One entry per CDR3 protein, called by TCRdb with MiXCR from the 5' RACE reads. The sample consists of 600,000 to 700,000 distinct CDR3 sequences, about 20% of them appearing once. Trimming took 3 bases from V and 9 from J, leaving 13 bases between them. This CDR3 is 13 amino acids long. CDR1 is SGHDT, CDR2 YYEEEE, per germline. Another study also made use of these data, one on T cells expressing NK-cell markers.

This clonotype was obtained from a woman in her late teens or twenties in good health. This chain links TRBV5-6 with TRBJ2-1; D uncertain. Material for sequencing was PBMCs. The CDR3 region has the DNA TGTGCCAGCAGCTATTCCTGGGAAGGTGAGCAGTTCTTC. Translated, it gives CASSYSWEGEQFF.